The clone carrying this TCR beta chain was found many times. Its target is not known. The data are from a study of CD8 T cells in ankylosing spondylitis. CDR3 length: 14 residues. Trimming left V 6 bases short and J 0 bases short, with 9 bases between. Germline loops: CDR1 MNHEY, CDR2 SMNVEV (reference sequence). Quantitative molecular-barcoded 5'-RACE generated the TCR beta libraries. TCRdb passed the 5' RACE reads through MiXCR, listing each CDR3 protein once. The sample records fewer than 250,000 distinct CDR3 sequences, more than 25% being singletons. General study results and limits: A TCR beta motif of under ten highly homologous variants seemed to mark ankylosing spondylitis blood.

Sequencing input: blood, either unsorted or a sorted T cell fraction (not recorded which). This chain uses TRBV27 with TRBJ1-3; D ambiguous. The receptor was isolated from a male donor with ankylosing spondylitis or in good health (not recorded which). The CDR3 spells CASSGWGSGNTIYF. The DNA for the CDR3 is TGTGCCAGCAGCGGGTGGGGCTCTGGAAACACCATATATTTT.